Below are 22 T cell receptor beta chains sequenced from a single sample in a study of T cells in Graves' hyperthyroidism and ophthalmopathy. Amplification of TCR beta CDR3 regions used RNA as the template. Initially, a first-round RT-PCR of the TCR CDR3 employed the HTBI primer set. In TCRdb, the multiplex PCR reads were re-called with MiXCR into one record per CDR3 protein. The sample holds 650,000 to 750,000 distinct CDR3 sequences, 13% to 15% seen once. Sequencing input: blood. The receptors come from a woman aged 18-29 years with Graves' hyperthyroidism.

The chain is built from TRBV14 and TRBJ2-2, with 9 bases aligning to TRBD2. J gave up 3 bases and V 4 bases, and 6 bases lay outside the gene matches. CDR3 length: 16 residues. Germline V gene sequence: CDR1 SGHDN, CDR2 FVKESK. DNA of the CDR3: TGTGCCAGCAGCCCAGCGGGAGGTGCGGACACCGGGGAGCTGTTTTTT. Residues: CASSPAGGADTGELFF.

At least ten counts were recorded for this clonotype. The chain employs TRBV10-3 and TRBJ2-7, with 8 bases lining up with TRBD1. Per germline, CDR1 ENHRY and CDR2 SYGVKD. The CDR3 extends over 15 amino acids. Trimming removed 5 bases from V and 3 bases from J; junction bases left unmatched: 9. Here the CDR3 reads CAISLVGTGDYEQYF. In nucleotides, the CDR3 is TGTGCCATCAGTTTAGTTGGGACAGGAGACTACGAGCAGTACTTC.

This clonotype was observed a handful of times. The chain carries TRBV7-3 and TRBJ2-5, with TRBD1 matching over 9 bases. The germline gives CDR1 SGHTA, CDR2 FQGTGA. Trimming removed 8 bases from V and 4 bases from J; junction bases left unmatched: 20. This CDR3 is 18 amino acids long. The DNA for the CDR3 is TGTGCCAGCGGTTTGCTAACCGGGACAGGGCTATGGGGAGAGACCCAGTACTTC. Its protein product is CASGLLTGTGLWGETQYF.

This clonotype has a count of ten or more. The V call is TRBV6-1, the J call TRBJ2-3; 7 nucleotides match TRBD2. V shed 11 bases, J shed 2 bases, and the junction held 4 bases outside the gene matches. The germline V gene encodes CDR1 MNHNS and CDR2 SASEGT. This CDR3 is 12 amino acids long. The CDR3 loop reads CALAVYTDTQYF. The CDR3 nucleotides are TGTGCCCTAGCGGTTTACACAGATACGCAGTATTTT.

This clonotype was observed at least ten times. The CDR3, as DNA: TGTGCCAGCAGTCCGGCGGGACTAGCGAAAGTCTACGAGCAGTACTTC. It translates to CASSPAGLAKVYEQYF. The chain carries TRBV6-2 or TRBV6-3 and TRBJ2-7; TRBD2 matches at 10 bases. This CDR3 contains 16 residues. Germline CDR1 MNHEY, CDR2 SVGEGT. V trimming: 5 bases; J trimming: 3 bases; junction bases outside the gene matches: 10.

This clonotype was seen ten or more times. The rearrangement joins TRBV10-3 to TRBJ1-5; D unresolved. V lost 0 bases, J lost 4 bases, and 4 bases lay in between. Germline values: CDR1 ENHRY, CDR2 SYGVKD. This CDR3 contains 13 residues. This CDR3 reads CAISESVNQPQHF. DNA of the CDR3: TGTGCCATCAGTGAGTCTGTGAATCAGCCCCAGCATTTT.

In its sample, this clonotype was seen a few times. This chain connects TRBV3-1 to TRBJ2-7; 12 positions agree with TRBD2. Per the germline V gene, CDR1 is LGHDT and CDR2 is YNNKEL (reference sequence). The CDR3 is 17 amino acids. V dropped 4 bases and J dropped 5; count of bases not matched to a gene: 12. This CDR3 is CASSPPTSGSLGDEQYF. Here the CDR3 DNA reads TGTGCCAGCAGCCCGCCGACTAGCGGGAGCCTCGGGGACGAGCAGTACTTC.

J is TRBJ2-1 and V is TRBV9; 8 bases agree with TRBD1. V lost 3 bases and J lost 8; bases outside the gene matches: 7. The germline V gene has CDR1 SGDLS and CDR2 YYNGEE. The CDR3 is made up of 14 amino acids. The CDR3 DNA reads as TGTGCCAGCAGCGACCGGACAGGGTGGTATGAGCAGTTCTTC. Its protein product is CASSDRTGWYEQFF.

This clonotype was seen more than once but under ten times. The rearrangement joins TRBV5-5 to TRBJ2-5, with D possibly TRBD2 on 5 matching bases. Germline V lookup: CDR1 SGHKS, CDR2 YYEKEE (reference sequence). This CDR3 region has 14 residues. Trimming cost V 4 bases and J 4 bases, with 14 bases left between them. The CDR3 sequence is CASSPSGAGETQYF. DNA of the CDR3: TGTGCCAGCAGCCCATCTGGCGCGGGAGAGACCCAGTACTTC.

The sample holds many counts of this clonotype. V and J are TRBV6-2 or TRBV6-3 and TRBJ1-5; 9 bases line up with TRBD1. Trimming took 5 bases from V and 5 from J; bases not matched to a gene: 13. The CDR3 covers 17 residues. From germline, CDR1 is MNHEY and CDR2 SVGEGT. The CDR3 DNA reads as TGTGCCAGCAGTCCGGGACAGGGAAAGCCCTCGGATCAGCCCCAGCATTTT. Translated: CASSPGQGKPSDQPQHF.

Ten or more counts support this clonotype. The V and J genes are TRBV7-8 and TRBJ1-5; 7 positions agree with TRBD1. CDR1 and CDR2 (germline): SGHVS, FQNEAQ. The V gene end was trimmed by 1 base and the J gene end by 7 bases; junction bases not matched to a gene: 7. This CDR3 has 15 amino acids. CDR3 DNA: TGTGCCAGCAGCTTAGAGACAGGGTCTGGCCAGCCCCAGCATTTT. Translated, it gives CASSLETGSGQPQHF.

The chain has TRBV7-8 and TRBJ1-3; TRBD1 is a possible D gene (5 bases). The V end was cut by 1 base, the J end by 8 bases, with 15 bases between. CDR1 and CDR2 (germline): SGHVS, FQNEAQ. The CDR3 totals 15 residues. CDR3 nucleotides: TGTGCCAGCAGCTTAGGGGGGGGGACTGGGGACACCATATATTTT. Its translation: CASSLGGGTGDTIYF.

In its sample, this clonotype was seen many times. The V gene is TRBV30, the J gene TRBJ2-5, with D perhaps matching TRBD2 (5 bases). The CDR3 covers 15 residues. CDR1 is GTSNPN and CDR2 is SVGIG in the germline V gene (reference sequence). V was trimmed by 2 bases and J by 0 bases, leaving 13 bases between them. The CDR3 coding sequence is TGTGCCTGGAGTTTCACCCTGAGGGACCAAGAGACCCAGTACTTC. Amino acid sequence: CAWSFTLRDQETQYF.

V gene TRBV30 combines with J gene TRBJ1-2; 7 positions match TRBD1. Losses at the gene ends were 4 bases for V and 7 bases for J; bases not matched to a gene: 6. The CDR3 has 12 residues. Per the germline V gene, CDR1 is GTSNPN and CDR2 is SVGIG (reference sequence). CDR3 DNA sequence: TGTGCCTGGACAGGGGGGAGTGGTGGCTACACCTTC. It codes for CAWTGGSGGYTF.

This clonotype was found many times. The chain is built from TRBV12-3 or TRBV12-4 and TRBJ1-1, with TRBD1 matching 8 bases. CDR3 length equals 14 residues. V dropped 3 bases and J dropped 10; count of bases not matched to a gene: 10. The CDR3 sequence: CASSFRTGLYRAFF. CDR3 DNA: TGTGCCAGCAGTTTCCGGACAGGGCTCTATCGAGCTTTCTTT.

This clonotype occurred many times. The chain recombines TRBV30 with TRBJ2-2, with D hard to call. This CDR3 is built from 14 residues. Trimming stripped 4 bases from V and 2 bases from J, with 11 bases between. The germline gives CDR1 GTSNPN, CDR2 SVGIG (reference sequence). The CDR3 region is CAWTENSNTGELFF. The CDR3 DNA is TGTGCCTGGACGGAAAATAGCAACACCGGGGAGCTGTTTTTT.

This clonotype was found a few times. The germline gene is not matched at one end of the junction; a read error may be the cause. The CDR3 reads CASSQPGLAGVVYNEQFF. As DNA, the CDR3 is TGCGCCAGCAGCCAACCGGGACTAGCGGGAGTAGTATACAATGAACAGTTCTTC. J is TRBJ2-1 and V is TRBV4-1, with 14 positions matching TRBD2. Germline V CDR1 and CDR2: MGHRA, YSYEKL. This CDR3 has 18 residues.

This clonotype was recorded a few times. V is TRBV19 and J is TRBJ2-2; D is ambiguous. The CDR3 totals 14 residues. Trimming cost V 7 bases and J 3 bases, with 12 bases left between them. The germline V gene has CDR1 LNHDA and CDR2 SQIVND (reference sequence). CDR3 amino acids: CASNPGSYTGELFF. The CDR3 nucleotides read TGTGCCAGTAACCCTGGCTCCTACACCGGGGAGCTGTTTTTT.

The V and J genes are TRBV28 and TRBJ1-6; TRBD1 is a possible D gene (5 bases). The ends were cut back, 5 bases at V and 9 bases at J, with 17 bases in the middle. In germline, CDR1 is MDHEN, CDR2 SYDVKM. This CDR3 spans 15 amino acids. CDR3 nucleotide sequence: TGTGCCAGCAGTCTAACGGGTCTCGGGGGTTCACCCCTCCACTTT. Amino acids: CASSLTGLGGSPLHF.

This clonotype turned up a few times. The genes are TRBV19 and TRBJ2-4, with 8 bases identical to TRBD1. Germline CDR1 reads LNHDA; CDR2 reads SQIVND (reference sequence). This CDR3 has 16 amino acids. Unmatched junction bases numbered 6, after V lost 3 bases and J lost 2 bases. CDR3 residues: CASSIAGGEPKNIQYF. In DNA form, the CDR3 reads TGTGCCAGTAGTATCGCAGGGGGCGAGCCCAAAAACATTCAGTACTTC.

The rearrangement joins TRBV7-9 to TRBJ1-6; D might be TRBD1 (6 bases). This CDR3 region has 14 residues. Looked up from germline, CDR1 is SEHNR and CDR2 is FQNEAQ (reference sequence). V lost 1 base to trimming and J lost 11 bases, with 12 bases between them. For the CDR3, the DNA is TGTGCCAGCAGCTTAGAACAGGGTGGGACACCCCTCCACTTT. Its translation: CASSLEQGGTPLHF. Looking up the rest from reference TRBV7-9 and TRBJ1-6 gives the full variable domain: DTGVSQNPRHKITKRGQNVTFRCDPISEHNRLYWYRQTLGQGPEFLTYFQNEAQLEKSRLLSDRFSAERPKGSFSTLEIQRTEQGDSAMYLCASSLEQGGTPLHFGNGTRLTVT.

This clonotype was picked up many times. This chain links TRBV11-2 with TRBJ2-1; 8 bases line up with TRBD2. The CDR3 has 14 residues. V gave up 6 bases and J gave up 5 bases; unmatched junction bases: 6. Germline V gene data show CDR1 as SGHAT and CDR2 as FQNNGV. This chain's CDR3 is CASRVTSGDNEQFF. The CDR3, as DNA: TGTGCCAGCAGGGTTACTAGCGGAGACAATGAGCAGTTCTTC.